Below, 18 T cell receptor beta chains from the same sample are listed, as sequenced in a study of blood T cell repertoires in COVID-19. Clones were read by immunoSEQ multiplex PCR, and TCRdb kept only the in-frame ones, dropping some. The profile shows 190,000 or so clones, around nine tenths of them singletons. The specimen sequenced was peripheral blood. All receptors derive from a man aged 35 to 55 with acute or convalescent COVID-19.

The chain uses TRBV11-3 and TRBJ2-3, with TRBD2 as a possible D gene (6 bases). The CDR3 contains 13 residues. V shed 5 bases and J shed 2 bases, with 8 bases lying between them. Germline assignment: CDR1 SGHNT and CDR2 YENEEA. CDR3 sequence (DNA): TGTGCCAGCAGCGCGGGGACCACAGATACGCAGTATTTT. Translating it yields CASSAGTTDTQYF. Filled out from reference TRBV11-3 and TRBJ2-3, the complete variable domain reads EAGVVQSPRYKIIEKKQPVAFWCNPISGHNTLYWYLQNLGQGPELLIRYENEEAVDDSQLPKDRFSAERLKGVDSTLKIQPAELGDSAVYLCASSAGTTDTQYFGPGTRLTVL.

The rearrangement links TRBV3-1 (or the pseudogene TRBV3-2) to TRBJ1-1, with D perhaps TRBD1 (6 bases). Per germline, CDR1 LGHDT and CDR2 YNNKEL (reference sequence). CDR3 length equals 12 residues. V lost 2 bases and J lost 9, with 10 bases in between. The CDR3 here is CASSQTTGKAFF. The CDR3 DNA reads TGTGCCAGCAGCCAAACGACAGGAAAAGCTTTCTTT.

The chain has TRBV3-1 (or the pseudogene TRBV3-2) and TRBJ2-1; tentatively, D is TRBD2 (6 bases). CDR3 length equals 12 residues. Germline-derived CDR1 and CDR2 are LGHDT and YNNKEL (reference sequence). V was pared by 3 bases and J by 12 bases, with 12 bases between. CDR3 nucleotide sequence: TGTGCCAGCAGCCAGACTAGATTAGGGCAGTTCTTC. The encoded protein is CASSQTRLGQFF.

The J gene is TRBJ2-7, the V gene TRBV12-3 or TRBV12-4; TRBD2 is a possible D gene (5 bases). CDR3 length: 13 amino acids. Trimming cost V 1 base and J 3 bases, with 7 bases left between them. CDR3 region: CASSLVGDYEQYF. CDR3 sequence (DNA): TGTGCCAGCAGTTTAGTCGGGGACTACGAGCAGTACTTC.

This sequence joins TRBV10-1 and TRBJ1-1; TRBD1 aligns across 7 bases. V dropped 0 bases and J dropped 4; count of bases not matched to a gene: 14. CDR1 and CDR2 (germline): WNHNN, SYGVQD (reference sequence). This CDR3 comprises 18 residues. CDR3 bases: TGCGCCAGCAGTGAGTCGACTCTGGGGGCAGGGGGAGGCACTGAAGCTTTCTTT. Amino acids: CASSESTLGAGGGTEAFF.

This clone was detected once. The genes are TRBV2 and TRBJ2-7, with D tentatively TRBD2 (5 bases). Germline V lookup: CDR1 SNHLY, CDR2 FYNNEI. The CDR3 is 13 amino acids. V lost 5 bases, J lost 6 bases, and 14 bases lay in between. The CDR3 is CASSREEGGEQYF. The CDR3 nucleotides read TGTGCCAGCAGTCGAGAGGAAGGAGGCGAGCAGTACTTC.

V usage is TRBV27 and J usage is TRBJ2-7; tentatively, D is TRBD1 (5 bases). With 4 bases removed from V and 1 base from J, the gap between germline ends came to 8 bases. Germline-derived CDR1 and CDR2 are MNHEY and SMNVEV (reference sequence). This CDR3 is built from 13 residues. CDR3 sequence: CASSWGISYEQYF. CDR3 sequence (DNA): TGTGCCAGCAGTTGGGGCATTTCCTACGAGCAGTACTTC.

The table lists this clone with a count of one. The chain carries TRBV5-1 and TRBJ2-7; 7 nucleotides agree with TRBD1. The germline V gene has CDR1 SGHRS and CDR2 YFSETQ. J gave up 4 bases and V 0 bases, and 4 bases lay outside the gene matches. The CDR3 contains 14 residues. CDR3 protein: CASSLGDSFYEQYF. The CDR3 coding sequence is TGCGCCAGCAGCTTGGGGGACAGTTTTTACGAGCAGTACTTC. Full variable domain (rest looked up from reference TRBV5-1 and TRBJ2-7): KAGVTQTPRYLIKTRGQQVTLSCSPISGHRSVSWYQQTPGQGLQFLFEYFSETQRNKGNFPGRFSGRQFSNSRSEMNVSTLELGDSALYLCASSLGDSFYEQYFGPGTRLTVT.

The chain is built from TRBV5-6 and TRBJ2-7; D call uncertain. V was trimmed by 4 bases and J by 4 bases, leaving 9 bases between them. The CDR3 runs 12 residues. Per germline, CDR1 SGHDT and CDR2 YYEEEE. CDR3 amino acids: CASSQNRYEQYF. The DNA of the CDR3 is TGTGCCAGCAGCCAGAACAGATACGAGCAGTACTTC.

The CDR3 loop is CASNAGGVSGYTF. The CDR3 DNA sequence: TGTGCCAGCAACGCAGGGGGAGTCTCTGGCTACACCTTC. This rearrangement joins TRBV28 to TRBJ1-2; 7 bases map to TRBD1. The CDR3 runs to 13 residues. J lost 7 bases, V lost 7 bases, and 9 bases had no gene match. Germline V gene sequence: CDR1 MDHEN, CDR2 SYDVKM.

The chain uses TRBV6-5 and TRBJ1-1; maybe TRBD1 (5 bases). Germline lookup yields CDR1 MNHEY and CDR2 SVGAGI. V was clipped by 4 bases and J by 5 bases, with 14 bases between them. CDR3 length: 14 amino acids. CDR3 nucleotides: TGTGCCAGCAGTTTGGGGCTAGGAAGAACTGAAGCTTTCTTT. It translates to CASSLGLGRTEAFF.

The chain carries TRBV6-1 and TRBJ2-2; D ambiguous. CDR3 size: 11 residues. V dropped 8 bases and J dropped 5 bases, with 6 bases sitting between them. The V gene's germline CDR1 is MNHNS and CDR2 SASEGT. CDR3 in DNA: TGTGCCAGCGCGACAACCGGGGAGCTGTTTTTT. This sequence encodes CASATTGELFF.

The V call is TRBV19, the J call TRBJ1-2; D is possibly TRBD1 (6 bases). The CDR3 is 12 amino acids. Germline assignment: CDR1 LNHDA and CDR2 SQIVND (reference sequence). Trimming cost V 8 bases and J 4 bases, with 11 bases left between them. CDR3 protein: CASQQGSYGYTF. In nucleotides, the CDR3 is TGTGCCAGTCAGCAGGGGAGCTATGGCTACACCTTC.

The chain employs TRBV19 and TRBJ1-5, with D possibly TRBD1 on 5 matching bases. The V gene lost 2 bases and the J gene lost 4 bases, with 9 bases spanning the gap. The germline gives CDR1 LNHDA, CDR2 SQIVND (reference sequence). This CDR3 has 14 residues. The chain's CDR3 is CASSIQGWNQPQHF. The CDR3 DNA is TGTGCCAGTAGTATACAGGGTTGGAATCAGCCCCAGCATTTT. The full variable domain, in which reference TRBV19 and TRBJ1-5 provide the parts outside the CDR3, is DGGITQSPKYLFRKEGQNVTLSCEQNLNHDAMYWYRQDPGQGLRLIYYSQIVNDFQKGDIAEGYSVSREKKESFPLTVTSAQKNPTAFYLCASSIQGWNQPQHFGDGTRLSIL.

This sequence joins TRBV2 and TRBJ1-2; TRBD1 agrees at 7 bases. Losses at the gene ends were 5 bases for V and 8 bases for J; bases not matched to a gene: 14. The CDR3 extends over 15 amino acids. Germline assignment: CDR1 SNHLY and CDR2 FYNNEI. For the CDR3, the DNA is TGTGCCAGCAGTAGCACAGGGGCCGACCTAGGAGGCTACACCTTC. Its protein is CASSSTGADLGGYTF. The complete variable domain, with remaining parts taken from reference TRBV2 and TRBJ1-2, reads EPEVTQTPSHQVTQMGQEVILRCVPISNHLYFYWYRQILGQKVEFLVSFYNNEISEKSEIFDDQFSVERPDGSNFTLKIRSTKLEDSAMYFCASSSTGADLGGYTFGSGTRLTVV.

This clone was seen a single time. J is TRBJ2-3 and V is TRBV10-3, with 9 bases aligning to TRBD1. Germline V gives CDR1 ENHRY, CDR2 SYGVKD. Trimming took 3 bases from V and 6 from J; bases not matched to a gene: 10. CDR3 size: 16 residues. CDR3 DNA sequence: TGTGCCATCAGTGACCCGGGACAGGGCCCTCGGGATACGCAGTATTTT. This encodes CAISDPGQGPRDTQYF.

V and J are TRBV15 and TRBJ1-1; 8 bases fit TRBD1. The CDR3 spans 12 residues. Looked up from germline, CDR1 is LNHNV and CDR2 is YYDKDF (reference sequence). J gave up 9 bases and V 5 bases, and 5 bases lay outside the gene matches. CDR3 coding DNA: TGTGCCACCAGCGTTGGACAGGGTAAAGCTTTCTTT. Its translation is CATSVGQGKAFF.

The chain has TRBV5-1 and TRBJ1-1; D gene uncertain. Between the trimmed V and J ends, which lost 2 bases and 2 bases, there was a span of 7 bases. Germline CDR1 SGHRS, CDR2 YFSETQ. CDR3 length: 13 amino acids. The CDR3 sequence: CASSFRRNTEAFF. The DNA for the CDR3 is TGCGCCAGCAGCTTCCGGAGAAACACTGAAGCTTTCTTT.